These 18 T cell receptor beta chains were all obtained from the same sample, sequenced in a study of blood T cell repertoires in COVID-19 (dated by TCRdb to 2018 to 2021). The method behind the library was the immunoSEQ multiplex PCR assay. The table was pulled from immuneACCESS by TCRdb, which kept in-frame rearrangements only. Such tables lose some clones; where checked, under half of the loss comes from unresolved V genes, and the rest has no known cause. The table for this sample lists about 30,000 clones; 65% to 70% of them were counted only once. Around a sixth of the sample rests with the top ten. The sample taken for sequencing was peripheral blood. The receptors were gathered from a human donor in a cohort sampled during active COVID-19.

The genes are TRBV4-3 and TRBJ2-1; 7 positions agree with TRBD2. Germline V CDR1 and CDR2: LGHNA, YSLEER. CDR3 length: 14 amino acids. V shed 1 base and J 4 bases; nucleotides not matched to a gene: 1. CDR3 nucleotides: TGCGCCAGCAGCCAAGGGACTAGTTACAATGAGCAGTTCTTC. Translated: CASSQGTSYNEQFF.

The chain links TRBV6-1 to TRBJ2-3; 7 nucleotides agree with TRBD2. This CDR3 has 17 residues. Trimming took 1 base from V and 4 from J; bases not matched to a gene: 11. The germline CDR1 and CDR2 sequences are MNHNS and SASEGT. Here the CDR3 reads CASSEEGVGREADTQYF. The CDR3 coding sequence is TGTGCCAGCAGTGAAGAGGGAGTGGGGAGGGAAGCAGATACGCAGTATTTT.

The genes are TRBV2 and TRBJ2-2; the match to TRBD1 covers 8 bases. With V trimmed by 7 bases and J by 6 bases, 7 bases remained unmatched. From germline, CDR1 is SNHLY and CDR2 FYNNEI. The CDR3 has 14 residues. The CDR3 region is CASKDRVVAGELFF. CDR3 sequence (DNA): TGTGCCAGCAAGGACAGGGTCGTCGCCGGGGAGCTGTTTTTT.

CDR3 nucleotides: TGTGCCAGCAGCCTACGACAGGGAACTAATGAAAAACTGTTTTTT. It codes for CASSLRQGTNEKLFF. The chain has TRBV3-1 (or the pseudogene TRBV3-2) and TRBJ1-4; 7 bases are a match to TRBD1. With 4 bases clipped from V and 1 base from J, the junction kept 3 bases outside the gene matches. The germline V gene has CDR1 LGHDT and CDR2 YNNKEL (reference sequence). The CDR3 loop spans 15 amino acids.

The chain combines TRBV6-4 with TRBJ1-2; a possible D gene is TRBD1 (5 bases). Trimming cost V 8 bases and J 10 bases, with 11 bases left between them. The CDR3 sequence is 10 residues long. The germline V gene has CDR1 MRHNA and CDR2 SNTAGT. CDR3 in amino acids: CASVEGLYTF. The CDR3 DNA is TGTGCCAGCGTCGAGGGACTCTACACCTTC.

This clone occurred a few times. The chain joins TRBV10-2 to TRBJ1-6; 7 bases align to TRBD1. Germline CDR1 is WSHSY and CDR2 is SAAADI. CDR3 size: 13 residues. Trimming removed 6 bases from V and 5 bases from J; junction bases left unmatched: 1. CDR3 sequence reads: CASSRGDNSPLHF. DNA of the CDR3: TGCGCCAGCAGCAGGGGGGATAATTCACCCCTCCACTTT.

The chain carries TRBV2 and TRBJ2-2; maybe TRBD1 (5 bases). Trimming removed 4 bases at V and 1 base at J, with 10 bases between. This CDR3 has 15 residues. Germline V lookup: CDR1 SNHLY, CDR2 FYNNEI. CDR3: CASSVGQGNTGELFF. The CDR3 DNA reads TGTGCCAGCAGTGTAGGGCAGGGGAACACCGGGGAGCTGTTTTTT.

The rearrangement links TRBV30 to TRBJ1-3, with no clear D. Per the germline V gene, CDR1 is GTSNPN and CDR2 is SVGIG (reference sequence). V lost 5 bases to trimming and J lost 3 bases, with 5 bases between them. The length of the CDR3 is 11 residues. CDR3 region: CAWGGGNTIYF. The CDR3 DNA follows: TGTGCCTGGGGCGGTGGAAACACCATATATTTT.

The CDR3: CASSPSADTQYF. In DNA, the CDR3 is TGTGCCAGCAGCCCTAGTGCAGATACGCAGTATTTT. V and J are TRBV11-2 and TRBJ2-3; D is uncertain. CDR3 length: 12 amino acids. The V and J ends lost 5 bases and 4 bases respectively, with 7 bases between them. Per the germline V gene, CDR1 is SGHAT and CDR2 is FQNNGV.

V is TRBV20-1 and J is TRBJ1-3, with 11 bases fitting TRBD1. The V gene's germline CDR1 is DFQATT and CDR2 SNEGSKA (reference sequence). V gave up 3 bases and J gave up 4 bases; unmatched junction bases: 5. The CDR3 is 15 residues long. This CDR3 is CSASGTGGKGNTIYF. Written as DNA, the CDR3 is TGCAGTGCTAGTGGGACAGGGGGTAAAGGAAACACCATATATTTT.

Here the CDR3 DNA reads TGTGCCAGCAGCGCCGTACTAGCGGGGGCTTACAATGAGCAGTTCTTC. Protein: CASSAVLAGAYNEQFF. The chain couples TRBV5-4 to TRBJ2-1, with 11 bases that match TRBD2. This CDR3 is built from 16 residues. The junction had 7 bases not matched to a gene; V was cut back by 4 bases and J by 4 bases. The germline V gene encodes CDR1 SGHNT and CDR2 YYREEE (reference sequence).

The chain recombines TRBV21-1 with TRBJ1-5; the table assigns TRBD1, which was not confirmed against the DNA. TRBV21-1 is assigned pseudogene status. The CDR3 extends over 15 amino acids. The chain's CDR3 is CASMHPGTENQPQHF. The CDR3 DNA follows: TGTGCCAGCATGCATCCCGGGACAGAGAATCAGCCCCAGCATTTT.

This clone was picked up a small number of times. The chain uses TRBV7-9 and TRBJ1-2; D is uncertain. CDR3 size: 14 residues. Per the germline V gene, CDR1 is SEHNR and CDR2 is FQNEAQ (reference sequence). V was cut by 5 bases and J by 2 bases, with 12 bases left in between. DNA for the CDR3: TGTGCCAGCAGCCCCTCAGTGTCGAACTATGGCTACACCTTC. Its translation is CASSPSVSNYGYTF. Full variable domain (rest looked up from reference TRBV7-9 and TRBJ1-2): DTGVSQNPRHKITKRGQNVTFRCDPISEHNRLYWYRQTLGQGPEFLTYFQNEAQLEKSRLLSDRFSAERPKGSFSTLEIQRTEQGDSAMYLCASSPSVSNYGYTFGSGTRLTVV.

This chain links TRBV11-3 with TRBJ1-1; D not certain. Per germline, CDR1 SGHNT and CDR2 YENEEA. This CDR3 spans 14 amino acids. The ends were cut back, 1 base at V and 6 bases at J, with 12 bases in the middle. CDR3 nucleotide sequence: TGTGCCAGCAGCTTAGGGAGGTTGGGGTCTGAAGCTTTCTTT. It yields the protein CASSLGRLGSEAFF. The whole variable domain, filled in from reference TRBV11-3 and TRBJ1-1, reads EAGVVQSPRYKIIEKKQPVAFWCNPISGHNTLYWYLQNLGQGPELLIRYENEEAVDDSQLPKDRFSAERLKGVDSTLKIQPAELGDSAVYLCASSLGRLGSEAFFGQGTRLTVV.

Only a few counts were recorded for this clone. The rearrangement joins TRBV27 to TRBJ1-1; D is unclear. Germline CDR1 reads MNHEY; CDR2 reads SMNVEV (reference sequence). The CDR3 extends over 13 amino acids. Deletions cut 3 bases from V and 3 bases from J, with 8 bases between. DNA of the CDR3: TGTGCCAGCAGTTTGGCCCTGGACACTGAAGCTTTCTTT. It codes for CASSLALDTEAFF.

The J gene is TRBJ1-2, the V gene TRBV6-5, with a weak D call TRBD1 (5 bases). Trimming removed 8 bases from V and 8 bases from J, with 24 bases in between. The CDR3 is 15 amino acids. Germline CDR1 is MNHEY and CDR2 is SVGAGI. The DNA of the CDR3 is TGTGCCAGCGGAAATCCCGGGTGGGGCGCAGGAGGCTACACCTTC. Its protein product is CASGNPGWGAGGYTF.

The gene calls are TRBV2 and TRBJ2-2, with D perhaps TRBD1 (7 bases). The CDR3 sequence is 15 residues long. The germline V gene encodes CDR1 SNHLY and CDR2 FYNNEI. Trimming removed 6 bases at V and 4 bases at J, with 15 bases between. CDR3 sequence (DNA): TGTGCCAGCAGCGGAGGGACAGATGTCACCGGGGAGCTGTTTTTT. This gives the protein CASSGGTDVTGELFF. Supplemented by reference TRBV2 and TRBJ2-2, the full variable domain reads EPEVTQTPSHQVTQMGQEVILRCVPISNHLYFYWYRQILGQKVEFLVSFYNNEISEKSEIFDDQFSVERPDGSNFTLKIRSTKLEDSAMYFCASSGGTDVTGELFFGEGSRLTVL.

The table lists this clone with a few counts. The chain joins TRBV15 to TRBJ2-5, with a possible D match to TRBD2 (5 bases). Looked up from germline, CDR1 is LNHNV and CDR2 is YYDKDF (reference sequence). V was cut by 0 bases and J by 12 bases, with 14 bases left in between. This CDR3 contains 13 residues. CDR3 in amino acids: CATSRDMGATEYF. The DNA of the CDR3 is TGTGCCACCAGCAGAGATATGGGAGCTACGGAGTACTTC.